A selection of T cell receptor beta chains follows, all from one sample in a study of response to subunit inactivated influenza vaccine. TCRdb redid the calling of the RT-PCR reads with MiXCR, one entry per CDR3 protein. The data contain about 800,000 distinct CDR3 sequences, 21% of them singletons. The specimen comprised PBMCs from blood, sampled about 5 days after vaccination. Receptor source: a man aged 45-65 years who received an inactivated influenza vaccine. Each CDR3 is given with its conserved first and last residue. A D gene is named only where the DNA matches it firmly. Rows give clone size only sometimes, using once, few, many, or a class for an expanded clone.

cdr3_nt	cdr3_aa	j_call	v_call	clone_size	cdr3_length	d_call
TGTGCCAGCAGCCCGGGGACAGGGGGCGCAAATCAGCCCCAGCATTTT	CASSPGTGGANQPQHF	TRBJ1-5	TRBV11-2	NA	16	TRBD1
TGTGCCAGCAGCCCAAGGTCGCGGTCCGGGGAGCTGTTTTTT	CASSPRSRSGELFF	TRBJ2-2	TRBV12-3/TRBV12-4	NA	14	NA
TGCAGTGCCCCGGGACAGAGCACCTACGAGCAGTACTTC	CSAPGQSTYEQYF	TRBJ2-7	TRBV20-1	few	13	TRBD1
TGTGCCAGCAGCTTCCTTGAAGCGGGAGGGATCCTCTACAATGAGCAGTTCTTC	CASSFLEAGGILYNEQFF	TRBJ2-1	TRBV11-2	few	18	TRBD2
TGCGCCAGCAGCATTCAACCCGGGACTAGCGGGGGAACCTACGAGCAGTACTTC	CASSIQPGTSGGTYEQYF	TRBJ2-7	TRBV5-1	NA	18	TRBD2
TGTGCCAGCTCTGAGACAGGCCGAGGGCCCCAGCATTTT	CASSETGRGPQHF	TRBJ1-5	TRBV28	NA	13	NA
TGCAGTGCTAGAATTCTCCTAGCGGGGGGCCGGGGTCAAGAGACCCAGTACTTC	CSARILLAGGRGQETQYF	TRBJ2-5	TRBV20-1	NA	18	TRBD2
TGTGCCAGCAGCCGGGGAGGATTCTCCTACGAGCAGTACTTC	CASSRGGFSYEQYF	TRBJ2-7	TRBV7-2	NA	14	NA
TGCGCCAGCAGCACCATAGCGGGGGAGGAGACCCAGTACTTC	CASSTIAGEETQYF	TRBJ2-5	TRBV5-1	NA	14	TRBD2
TGCAGTGCTAGAGATCAGTGGCGGGGGGTAGATACCCAGTATTTT	CSARDQWRGVDTQYF	TRBJ2-3	TRBV20-1	NA	15	TRBD2
TGCAGTGCTATCCAGCGGGAGACCCAGTACTTC	CSAIQRETQYF	TRBJ2-5	TRBV20-1	few	11	NA
TGCAGTGCTAGAGGCTTGGGGGGGGATCAGCCCCAGCATTTT	CSARGLGGDQPQHF	TRBJ1-5	TRBV20-1	few	14	NA
TGTGCCACTAAGCTCGTGGACAGCTCCGGAGGCTACACCTTC	CATKLVDSSGGYTF	TRBJ1-2	TRBV6-1	few	14	NA
TGCGCCAGCAGCACAGGACGGGGTCCCCAAGAGACCCAGTACTTC	CASSTGRGPQETQYF	TRBJ2-5	TRBV5-1	few	15	NA
TGCGCCAGCAGCAAAATGGACTGGAACTACGAGCAGTACTTC	CASSKMDWNYEQYF	TRBJ2-7	TRBV5-1	few	14	NA
TGCGCCAGCAGCCAAGATATCGGAAATGGGGCCAACGTCCTGACTTTC	CASSQDIGNGANVLTF	TRBJ2-6	TRBV4-3	NA	16	NA
TGTGCCAGCAGCGTAGAGGGTCCGGGGACCCAGTACTTC	CASSVEGPGTQYF	TRBJ2-5	TRBV9	NA	13	NA
TGTGCCAGCAGTCAAGCTAATGCATTGGGACAAAAAGCTTTCTTT	CASSQANALGQKAFF	TRBJ1-1	TRBV7-8	NA	15	NA
TGTGCCAGCAGCCAAGAAATTAGGACCGCTGAAGCTTTCTTT	CASSQEIRTAEAFF	TRBJ1-1	TRBV4-2	NA	14	NA
TGTGCCAGCAGACTAACCGGGACAGGGGGAACCGGGGAGCTGTTTTTT	CASRLTGTGGTGELFF	TRBJ2-2	TRBV7-2	NA	16	TRBD1
TGCGCCAGCAGCTTGGAGGGACAGGGCCAAGAGACCCAGTACTTC	CASSLEGQGQETQYF	TRBJ2-5	TRBV5-1	many	15	TRBD1
TGTGCCAGCAGCTTCGGCCAGGGGGCACGAGGCACCGGGGAGCTGTTTTTT	CASSFGQGARGTGELFF	TRBJ2-2	TRBV7-9	few	17	TRBD1
TGTGCCAGCAGCTACGCCCTAGCGGGAGGGCCAGCAGATACGCAGTATTTT	CASSYALAGGPADTQYF	TRBJ2-3	TRBV6-5	few	17	TRBD2
TGTGCCAGCAGTTTAGGGGACAGGGTTAGGAATGAGCAGTTCTTC	CASSLGDRVRNEQFF	TRBJ2-1	TRBV28	few	15	TRBD1
TGTGCCAGCAGCTTCGGGCGGACCCGCACAGATACGCAGTATTTT	CASSFGRTRTDTQYF	TRBJ2-3	TRBV7-6	few	15	NA
TGTGCCAGCAGTCCGGACAGGGGTATAACCTACGAGCAGTACTTC	CASSPDRGITYEQYF	TRBJ2-7	TRBV12-3/TRBV12-4	NA	15	TRBD1
TGTGCCATCAGTGAGTCGAAAGGGAGTAGCAATCAGCCCCAGCATTTT	CAISESKGSSNQPQHF	TRBJ1-5	TRBV10-3	few	16	NA
TGTGCCAGCAGTTTATATCGGGGAACCCTATCCTACAATGAGCAGTTCTTC	CASSLYRGTLSYNEQFF	TRBJ2-1	TRBV28	few	17	NA
TGCAGTGCTAGAGATGATGGGAAAGCGGGAGGACAAGAGACCCAGTACTTC	CSARDDGKAGGQETQYF	TRBJ2-5	TRBV20-1	NA	17	TRBD2
TGCAGTGCCCGCCCCCCAGAGGTCGAAGATACGCAGTATTTT	CSARPPEVEDTQYF	TRBJ2-3	TRBV20-1	few	14	NA
TGTGCCAGCAGTTTGACGCAGACGTCTAGCACAGATACGCAGTATTTT	CASSLTQTSSTDTQYF	TRBJ2-3	TRBV28	few	16	NA
TGCAGTGCTAGAACAGGGGGCATTGGTGAGCAGTTCTTC	CSARTGGIGEQFF	TRBJ2-1	TRBV20-1	NA	13	TRBD1
TGTGCCAGCAGCCCCGGGACAAGAGGGATCTCCGAGCAGTACTTC	CASSPGTRGISEQYF	TRBJ2-7	TRBV27	few	15	NA
TGTGCCAGCAGCTTAGCGCGGGCAGCTCAAGAGACCCAGTACTTC	CASSLARAAQETQYF	TRBJ2-5	TRBV7-2	many	15	NA
TGCGCCAGCAGCGCCGGGTCTGGAAACACCATATATTTT	CASSAGSGNTIYF	TRBJ1-3	TRBV5-1	few	13	NA
TGTGCCAGCAGTTTGTCCGGAGTAGCGGGGGGGGATGAGCAGTTCTTC	CASSLSGVAGGDEQFF	TRBJ2-1	TRBV5-5	NA	16	TRBD2
TGTGCCAGCAGCTTGATTGGGACACTCAGCGGGGAGCTGTTTTTT	CASSLIGTLSGELFF	TRBJ2-2	TRBV5-4	few	15	NA
TGCAGCGTTGAAGGATCGGGACAGATCTACGAGCAGTACTTC	CSVEGSGQIYEQYF	TRBJ2-7	TRBV29-1	many	14	TRBD1
TGTGCCAGCAGTCGGGCCCGGCGAGCTTTCTTT	CASSRARRAFF	TRBJ1-1	TRBV12-3/TRBV12-4	NA	11	NA
TGCAGTGCGGAACCTAGCAGTGAGCAGTTCTTC	CSAEPSSEQFF	TRBJ2-1	TRBV20-1	NA	11	NA